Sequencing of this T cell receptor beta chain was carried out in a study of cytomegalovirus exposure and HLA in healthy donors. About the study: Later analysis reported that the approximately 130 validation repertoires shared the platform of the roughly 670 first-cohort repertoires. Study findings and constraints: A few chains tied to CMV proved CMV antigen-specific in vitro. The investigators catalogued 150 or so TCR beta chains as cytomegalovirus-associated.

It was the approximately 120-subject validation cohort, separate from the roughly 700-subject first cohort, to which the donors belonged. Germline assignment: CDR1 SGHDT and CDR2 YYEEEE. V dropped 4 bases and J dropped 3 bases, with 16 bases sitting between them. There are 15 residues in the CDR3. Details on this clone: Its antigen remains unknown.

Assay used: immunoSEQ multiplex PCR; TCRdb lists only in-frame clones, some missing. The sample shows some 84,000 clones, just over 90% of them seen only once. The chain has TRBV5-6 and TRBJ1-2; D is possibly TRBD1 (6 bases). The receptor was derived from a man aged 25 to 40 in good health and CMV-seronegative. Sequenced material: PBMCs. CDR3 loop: CASSAALQGDYGYTF. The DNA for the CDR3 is TGTGCCAGCAGCGCCGCACTACAGGGTGACTATGGCTACACCTTC.